This TCR beta chain was sequenced for a study of T cell clonality in common variable immunodeficiency. Some clones are missing from TCRdb's copy, which holds only in-frame ones; the method was immunoSEQ multiplex PCR. The sample shows 40,000 to 50,000 clones, none of them appearing just once. Whole-study findings and limits: What drives increased CVID clonality needs T cell subpopulation sequencing.

This clone showed up just a few times. Its antigen is unidentified. The sample consisted of peripheral blood mononuclear cells. The TCR was taken from a person aged 18-69 years in good health.

The CDR3 sequence is CASSLVPGQAFF. The covered CDR3 bases are TGTGCCAGCAGCTTAGTACCAGGCCAA. The J gene is TRBJ1-1, the V gene TRBV11-3, with unresolved D. Sequencing ends 3 residues short of the CDR3 end; the germline J gene provides the rest. Germline V gene data show CDR1 as SGHNT and CDR2 as YENEEA. The CDR3 consists of 12 residues.